This T cell receptor beta chain was sequenced in a study of T cells after yellow fever vaccination (dated by TCRdb to between 2019 and 2020). Concerning the study at large: Libraries from fractions with low cell numbers were prepared with the SMART-Seq v4 Ultra Low Input RNA kit. Two healthy male donors, one aged 18 to 29 and one aged 30 to 40 years, were included in the cohort. Blood was drawn at multiple timepoints before and after primary and secondary immunization, with bulk PBMC replicates and cell subsets isolated. To follow T-cell clones before and after both primary and booster YFV17D yellow fever vaccination, bulk TCR alpha and beta repertoires underwent longitudinal sequencing. Broader findings and caveats from the paper: Compared with the primary T-cell response, the secondary T-cell response was weaker but faster, peaking on day 5 rather than day 15. Because abundant contaminating clonotypes from the bulk population could be contained in FACS-sorted repertoires, computational filtering was required. Only a couple of donors were included in the study, so the extent to which the findings can be generalized is limited. A small share of clonotypes occurred in both CD4 and CD8 compartments, likely arising from convergent recombination. After the booster, most clones that had expanded after primary vaccination were detected again (around 97% of CD4 and around nine tenths of CD8), suggesting broad maintenance of memory.

Comment on this clonotype: This clone's antigen is unknown. No much larger clonotype is one base removed from it; base qualities were not supplied.

TCR cDNA was synthesized by 5'RACE template switching, through which a universal primer site and unique molecular identifiers were introduced. cDNA synthesis was primed from both the TCR alpha and TCR beta constant segments. Two PCR steps were used to amplify libraries, with sample barcodes and sequencing adapters being added in the second step. Sequencing of libraries was performed on Illumina HiSeq 2500 (2x100 bp) or NovaSeq (2x150 bp). In the paper's pipeline: Demultiplexing of reads and collapsing into UMI consensus sequences were performed with MIGEC, and V(D)J alignment was carried out with MiXCR. Using edgeR on replicate PBMC samples, clonotypes were called vaccine-responding if FDR was below 0.01 and the log2 fold change was above 5 up to day 15. Bulk clonotypes were assigned CD4 or CD8 identity according to which sequenced CD4 or CD8 repertoire held them at higher abundance. TCRdb itself trimmed the public reads at Q25 with fastp, ran MiXCR and retained productive beta chains. Identical CDR3 proteins give one entry, which carries the most common genes and DNA. The V and J calls were not made by the authors but by TCRdb's processing. The sample table contains 200,000 to 300,000 distinct CDR3 sequences; only one count was recorded for less than 7.5% of them. The ten top clones hold approximately 0.99% of the sample.

Per the publication, the treatment or condition label means: live attenuated yellow fever vaccine strain. PBMCs were isolated from peripheral blood using a standard Ficoll-Paque protocol. CD4 and CD8 T-cell fractions were isolated with Dynabeads CD4 and CD8 positive selection kits. TriZol was used to extract RNA from bulk PBMCs, from CD4 and CD8 fractions, and from dextramer-positive and dextramer-negative fractions. The CDR3 starts with the cysteine, ends with the phenylalanine, and has 14 residues. The kept DNA is CDR3 alone, 42 bases in frame from the first base. Based on the germline V gene (reference sequence), the CDR1 and CDR2 sequences are SGHKS and YYEKEE. V is pared back by 2 bases and J by 1 base, with 9 bases lying between the germline termini.

This sequence was found in a man under 40 who received the YFV17D yellow fever vaccine. The chain joins TRBV5-5 to TRBJ1-2, with TRBD1 as a weak D call on 5 bases. Material: CD4+ T cells sorted from PBMCs, obtained on the day of the yellow fever booster vaccination. The CDR3 reads CASSLFDSNYGYTF. The DNA reads as follows: TGTGCCAGCAGCTTATTTGACAGTAACTATGGCTACACCTTC.